This T cell receptor beta chain was captured by sequencing in a study of blood T cell repertoires in COVID-19. Method: immunoSEQ multiplex PCR; TCRdb's copy keeps in-frame clones and lacks some. The sample lists roughly 260,000 clones; roughly 86% were seen once. The CDR3 runs 17 residues. Per the germline V gene, CDR1 is LNHDA and CDR2 is SQIVND (reference sequence). Trimming took 5 bases from V and 0 from J; bases not matched to a gene: 8. This TCR came from a woman in her twenties or thirties with COVID-19, enrolled during active disease. The rearrangement joins TRBV19 to TRBJ2-1, with 9 bases identical to TRBD2. Sequencing was performed on peripheral blood. CDR3 sequence: CASSETSGSSSYNEQFF. The CDR3, as DNA: TGTGCCAGTAGTGAAACTAGCGGGTCCAGCTCCTACAATGAGCAGTTCTTC.